This T cell receptor beta chain originates from a study of blood T cell repertoires in COVID-19. Germline V CDR1 and CDR2: MNHEY, SVGAGI. J gave up 4 bases and V 6 bases, and 10 bases lay outside the gene matches. The CDR3 contains 15 residues. Clones were sequenced by immunoSEQ multiplex PCR, and TCRdb holds only the in-frame ones, with some missing. The profile shows roughly 200,000 clones, 65% to 85% of them singletons. Material: peripheral blood. The clonotype was recovered from a woman in her twenties or thirties with COVID-19, enrolled during active disease. The rearrangement joins TRBV6-5 to TRBJ2-3; 7 nucleotides align to TRBD2. The CDR3 sequence is CASSGGWGGPDTQYF. The CDR3 region has the DNA TGTGCCAGCAGCGGAGGGTGGGGGGGACCAGATACGCAGTATTTT.